Presented here are 30 T cell receptor beta chains from one specimen sequenced in a study of T cells after yellow fever vaccination. TCRdb reprocessed the 5' RACE reads with MiXCR, giving one entry per CDR3 protein. The table lists fewer than 400,000 distinct CDR3 sequences, approximately 6% of them singletons. This specimen consisted of PBMCs, obtained 5 days after the yellow fever booster vaccination. The receptor set was obtained from a man aged 25 to 45 who received the YFV17D yellow fever vaccine.

This chain joins TRBV28 and TRBJ2-2; D gene ambiguous. CDR1 and CDR2 (germline): MDHEN, SYDVKM. V lost 3 bases, J lost 8 bases, and 10 bases lay in between. The CDR3 is 13 amino acids. The CDR3: CASSFLGQGELFF. Here the CDR3 DNA reads TGTGCCAGCAGTTTTCTGGGCCAGGGGGAGCTGTTTTTT.

This clonotype was seen more than once but under ten times. The genes are TRBV20-1 and TRBJ1-5; D call uncertain. The V end was cut by 6 bases, the J end by 9 bases, with 21 bases between. Germline V CDR1 and CDR2: DFQATT, SNEGSKA (reference sequence). CDR3 length: 14 amino acids. This CDR3 reads CSAPPRSGSGPQHF. The DNA for the CDR3 is TGCAGTGCGCCCCCTCGTTCTGGGTCTGGGCCCCAGCATTTT.

For this clonotype: A read error may produce the germline difference seen at one junction end. The CDR3: CSGCTGTDYSEQFF. CDR3 nucleotide sequence: TGCAGCGGTTGCACCGGGACAGATTACAGTGAGCAGTTCTTC. The genes are TRBV29-1 and TRBJ2-1; 7 nucleotides match TRBD1. Germline lookup yields CDR1 SQVTM and CDR2 ANQGSEA. The CDR3 covers 14 residues.

V gene TRBV7-2 combines with J gene TRBJ1-5, with D possibly being TRBD1 (5 bases). CDR3 length: 15 residues. Trimming stripped 2 bases from V and 6 bases from J, with 14 bases between. Germline V gene lookup returns CDR1 SGHTA and CDR2 FQGNSA. CDR3 in amino acids: CASSLRRGPGQPQHF. Written as DNA, the CDR3 is TGTGCCAGCAGCTTAAGGAGGGGTCCCGGTCAGCCCCAGCATTTT.

This clonotype was recorded at least ten times. J is TRBJ2-5 and V is TRBV7-8; D unresolved. Germline values: CDR1 SGHVS, CDR2 FQNEAQ. V was cut by 3 bases and J by 7 bases, with 12 bases left in between. CDR3 length: 13 amino acids. CDR3 DNA: TGTGCCAGCAGCTTTGGGCTGGCCTGGACCCAGTACTTC. Its translation is CASSFGLAWTQYF.

The V gene is TRBV6-5, the J gene TRBJ2-7; perhaps D is TRBD1 or TRBD2 (5 bases each). The germline V and J ends were trimmed by 2 bases and 7 bases, with 12 bases remaining between them. There are 13 residues in the CDR3. Germline CDR1 and CDR2: MNHEY and SVGAGI. The CDR3 region is CASSYTGRREQYF. DNA of the CDR3: TGTGCCAGCAGTTACACGGGACGAAGGGAGCAGTACTTC.

This rearrangement joins TRBV20-1 to TRBJ2-7, with 11 bases aligning to TRBD2. After removal of 5 bases from V and 5 bases from J, the junction contained 14 bases not matched to a gene. The CDR3 runs 16 residues. The germline V gene encodes CDR1 DFQATT and CDR2 SNEGSKA (reference sequence). The CDR3 is CSAEPGLAVAPHEQYF. CDR3 nucleotide sequence: TGCAGTGCTGAGCCGGGACTAGCGGTCGCCCCCCACGAGCAGTACTTC.

The CDR3 loop reads CALCSRRLAGGLTGELFF. DNA of the CDR3: TGTGCCCTCTGTTCCCGCAGACTAGCGGGAGGCCTCACCGGGGAGCTGTTTTTT. This rearrangement joins TRBV2 to TRBJ2-2; TRBD2 aligns across 13 bases. The CDR3 has 18 amino acids. CDR1 SNHLY and CDR2 FYNNEI come from the germline V gene. Trimming at V came to 11 bases and at J to 4 bases, leaving 16 bases not matched to a gene.

This clonotype was counted many times. The chain has TRBV5-1 and TRBJ2-7; TRBD1 matches 7 bases. The germline gives CDR1 SGHRS, CDR2 YFSETQ. Trimming at V came to 4 bases and at J to 4 bases, leaving 11 bases not matched to a gene. The CDR3 has 15 residues. The CDR3 here is CASSRDRESLYEQYF. The CDR3 DNA sequence: TGCGCCAGCAGCCGCGACAGGGAGAGTTTGTACGAGCAGTACTTC.

The rearrangement links TRBV9 to TRBJ2-3, with TRBD1 identical over 8 bases. Germline V gene data show CDR1 as SGDLS and CDR2 as YYNGEE. V shed 4 bases and J 4 bases; nucleotides not matched to a gene: 17. CDR3 length: 18 residues. DNA of the CDR3: TGTGCCAGCAGCCCCCGTTCTGGACAGGGAGAGTTTGCAGATACGCAGTATTTT. This encodes CASSPRSGQGEFADTQYF.

The chain is built from TRBV9 and TRBJ2-3, with D possibly being TRBD2 (5 bases). Germline V gives CDR1 SGDLS, CDR2 YYNGEE. CDR3 length: 14 residues. V dropped 0 bases and J dropped 4 bases, with 9 bases sitting between them. The CDR3 nucleotides are TGTGCCAGCAGCGTAGCCGGGATGGCAGATACGCAGTATTTT. Its protein product is CASSVAGMADTQYF.

This clonotype was recorded at least ten times. This sequence joins TRBV7-9 and TRBJ2-7, with D perhaps matching TRBD2 (6 bases). Looked up from germline, CDR1 is SEHNR and CDR2 is FQNEAQ (reference sequence). The CDR3 totals 14 residues. V lost 1 base to trimming and J lost 6 bases, with 13 bases between them. CDR3 sequence reads: CASSLGAGRSEQYF. The CDR3 nucleotides read TGTGCCAGCAGCTTAGGGGCAGGGAGGAGCGAGCAGTACTTC.

This clonotype has ten or more counts. The chain employs TRBV5-1 and TRBJ1-1, with TRBD1 identical over 7 bases. J was trimmed by 0 bases and V by 2 bases; bases with no gene match: 7. The CDR3 is 16 amino acids. Germline lookup yields CDR1 SGHRS and CDR2 YFSETQ. CDR3 nucleotides: TGCGCCAGCAGCTTCTCACACGACAGGGTGAACACTGAAGCTTTCTTT. Its protein is CASSFSHDRVNTEAFF. The variable domain in full, completed from reference TRBV5-1 and TRBJ1-1, reads KAGVTQTPRYLIKTRGQQVTLSCSPISGHRSVSWYQQTPGQGLQFLFEYFSETQRNKGNFPGRFSGRQFSNSRSEMNVSTLELGDSALYLCASSFSHDRVNTEAFFGQGTRLTVV.

This clonotype was counted many times. The chain has TRBV20-1 and TRBJ2-2; TRBD2 matches at 9 bases. Germline CDR1 reads DFQATT; CDR2 reads SNEGSKA (reference sequence). The length of the CDR3 is 15 residues. With V trimmed by 6 bases and J by 7 bases, 12 bases remained unmatched. The CDR3 bases are TGCAGTGCCTTGAGTAGCGGGAGCTCTATCGGGGAGCTGTTTTTT. Translated: CSALSSGSSIGELFF.

A few counts support this clonotype. This sequence joins TRBV7-2 and TRBJ2-7; D unresolved. Germline assignment: CDR1 SGHTA and CDR2 FQGNSA. This CDR3 comprises 17 residues. The ends were cut back, 0 bases at V and 1 base at J, with 16 bases in the middle. In DNA, the CDR3 is TGTGCCAGCAGCTTAGCCCGGCCTGAACGTGGGTCCTACGAGCAGTACTTC. This translates into CASSLARPERGSYEQYF.

This clonotype was picked up many times. The chain has TRBV21-1 and TRBJ2-7. TRBV21-1 is a documented pseudogene. This CDR3 has 14 amino acids. CDR3 sequence: CASSKFDRALEQYF. CDR3 nucleotide sequence: TGTGCCAGCAGCAAATTTGACAGGGCTCTCGAGCAGTACTTC.

This clonotype was found a few times. The chain carries TRBV5-8 and TRBJ2-1; perhaps TRBD2 as D (5 bases). CDR3 length equals 14 residues. Germline CDR1 is SGHTS and CDR2 is YDEGEE. The V gene lost 2 bases and the J gene lost 1 base, with 7 bases spanning the gap. CDR3 in DNA: TGTGCCAGCAGCTTTGAGCGGTCCTACAATGAGCAGTTCTTC. Its protein product is CASSFERSYNEQFF.

This clonotype was recorded many times. V gene TRBV7-2 combines with J gene TRBJ2-5; a weak D match, TRBD1 (5 bases). Germline CDR1 is SGHTA and CDR2 is FQGNSA. Trimming cost V 5 bases and J 3 bases, with 13 bases left between them. The CDR3 has 14 amino acids. This CDR3 reads CASSRSTAEETQYF. CDR3 in DNA: TGTGCCAGCAGCCGATCGACAGCCGAAGAGACCCAGTACTTC.

This clonotype was found many times. The chain employs TRBV5-1 and TRBJ2-7; D call uncertain. CDR3 length: 15 residues. Trimming stripped 0 bases from V and 9 bases from J, with 19 bases between. In germline, CDR1 is SGHRS, CDR2 YFSETQ. CDR3 in amino acids: CASSLVSTLLTPQYF. The CDR3 region has the DNA TGCGCCAGCAGCTTGGTTTCCACCCTTCTTACGCCGCAGTACTTC.

This clonotype turned up a few times. V is TRBV6-2 or TRBV6-3 and J is TRBJ2-3; either TRBD1 or TRBD2 may supply D (5 bases each). The CDR3 covers 14 residues. Trimming left V 0 bases short and J 9 bases short, with 13 bases between. Looked up from germline, CDR1 is MNHEY and CDR2 is SVGEGT. CDR3 nucleotides: TGTGCCAGCAGTTACTCTCTCGAGGGGTTGACGCAGTATTTT. Its protein is CASSYSLEGLTQYF.

The gene calls are TRBV4-3 and TRBJ1-2; 7 positions match TRBD1. The V segment lost 3 bases and the J segment 7 bases; nucleotides outside the gene matches: 5. CDR3 length equals 13 residues. The germline V gene has CDR1 LGHNA and CDR2 YSLEER. CDR3 residues: CASSHRQGGGYTF. The DNA of the CDR3 is TGCGCCAGCAGCCACCGACAGGGAGGTGGCTACACCTTC.

The sample holds many counts of this clonotype. J is TRBJ2-5 and V is TRBV7-2; TRBD2 might be the D (7 bases). Between the trimmed V and J ends, which lost 0 bases and 1 base, there was a span of 12 bases. Germline values: CDR1 SGHTA, CDR2 FQGNSA. This CDR3 spans 16 amino acids. The CDR3: CASSLARGALQETQYF. DNA of the CDR3: TGTGCCAGCAGCTTAGCTCGGGGGGCACTCCAAGAGACCCAGTACTTC.

This clonotype was counted ten times or more. The genes are TRBV7-6 and TRBJ2-7; 7 bases match TRBD2. The CDR3 has 12 amino acids. Unmatched junction bases numbered 9, after V lost 5 bases and J lost 11 bases. Per germline, CDR1 SGHVS and CDR2 FNYEAQ. DNA of the CDR3: TGTGCCAGCAGCCAAAATGGGGGGGTGAAGTACTTC. Protein sequence: CASSQNGGVKYF. The full variable domain, with the rest looked up from reference TRBV7-6 and TRBJ2-7, is GAGVSQSPRYKVTKRGQDVALRCDPISGHVSLYWYRQALGQGPEFLTYFNYEAQQDKSGLPNDRFSAERPEGSISTLTIQRTEQRDSAMYRCASSQNGGVKYFGPGTRLTVT.

This clonotype has a handful of counts. V and J are TRBV29-1 and TRBJ2-1, with a possible D match to TRBD2 (5 bases). Trimming cost V 2 bases and J 4 bases, with 15 bases left between them. This CDR3 contains 15 residues. CDR1 and CDR2 from the germline V gene are SQVTM and ANQGSEA. In nucleotides, the CDR3 is TGCAGCGTTGAACCATGGGAGAGGTTTTACAATGAGCAGTTCTTC. Translation gives CSVEPWERFYNEQFF.

The chain employs TRBV29-1 and TRBJ2-7, with 12 bases that match TRBD2. Germline V gene data show CDR1 as SQVTM and CDR2 as ANQGSEA. V shed 5 bases and J 2 bases; nucleotides not matched to a gene: 7. The CDR3 contains 15 residues. This CDR3 is CSVLRGLAGPYEQYF. CDR3 DNA sequence: TGCAGCGTTCTTCGCGGACTAGCGGGGCCCTACGAGCAGTACTTC.

This chain uses TRBV9 with TRBJ1-5; D unresolved. CDR3 length equals 15 residues. Germline assignment: CDR1 SGDLS and CDR2 YYNGEE. Trimming pared 1 base from V and 6 bases from J, leaving 14 bases between. For the CDR3, the DNA is TGTGCCAGCAGCGTATCACCGTCATCCCGTCAGCCCCAGCATTTT. Translation gives CASSVSPSSRQPQHF.

This clonotype was recorded at least ten times. This rearrangement joins TRBV12-3 or TRBV12-4 to TRBJ2-1; 11 bases are a match to TRBD2. V was clipped by 0 bases and J by 5 bases; unmatched bases: 12. The CDR3 spans 19 residues. CDR3 nucleotide sequence: TGTGCCAGCAGTTTAGCCAAAGCACGGACTAGCGGGTCCCACAATGAGCAGTTCTTC. It specifies CASSLAKARTSGSHNEQFF.

The V call is TRBV20-1, the J call TRBJ2-1; D unresolved. CDR1 is DFQATT, CDR2 SNEGSKA, per germline (reference sequence). Trimming cost V 0 bases and J 8 bases, with 8 bases left between them. The length of the CDR3 is 12 residues. Here the CDR3 reads CSARDQQDEQFF. The CDR3 nucleotides are TGCAGTGCTAGAGACCAGCAGGATGAGCAGTTCTTC.

This clonotype was detected ten times or more. The V gene is TRBV5-1, the J gene TRBJ2-1, with D possibly TRBD2 on 6 matching bases. This CDR3 region has 16 residues. From germline, CDR1 is SGHRS and CDR2 YFSETQ. V lost 1 base and J 8 bases, leaving 19 bases between the germline ends. In DNA, the CDR3 is TGCGCCAGCAGCTTGTCAACGGCGGGAATGTCATATGAGCAGTTCTTC. Translated: CASSLSTAGMSYEQFF.

This clonotype has a handful of counts. The chain combines TRBV7-3 with TRBJ2-3, with D uncertain. Per germline, CDR1 SGHTA and CDR2 FQGTGA. The CDR3 consists of 13 residues. Trimming pared 4 bases from V and 0 bases from J, leaving 5 bases between. The CDR3 DNA reads TGTGCCAGCAGCTCGAAGAGCACAGATACGCAGTATTTT. As protein: CASSSKSTDTQYF.